This T cell receptor beta chain came from a study of blood T cell repertoires in COVID-19. Profiling relied on immunoSEQ multiplex PCR, and the TCRdb table lists in-frame clones only, not all of them. The sample lists a few hundred thousand clones, more than 85% occurring once. V was shortened by 0 bases and J by 5 bases, with 16 bases between the two germline ends. This CDR3 spans 16 amino acids. Germline CDR1 is LNHNV and CDR2 is YYDKDF (reference sequence). This TCR came from a woman aged 55-70 years with COVID-19, enrolled during active disease. Sequencing input: peripheral blood. This chain uses TRBV15 with TRBJ2-5; no firm D call. The CDR3 bases are TGTGCCACCAGCAGAGATCAGAGCGCTGGATGGGAGACCCAGTACTTC. Amino acids: CATSRDQSAGWETQYF.